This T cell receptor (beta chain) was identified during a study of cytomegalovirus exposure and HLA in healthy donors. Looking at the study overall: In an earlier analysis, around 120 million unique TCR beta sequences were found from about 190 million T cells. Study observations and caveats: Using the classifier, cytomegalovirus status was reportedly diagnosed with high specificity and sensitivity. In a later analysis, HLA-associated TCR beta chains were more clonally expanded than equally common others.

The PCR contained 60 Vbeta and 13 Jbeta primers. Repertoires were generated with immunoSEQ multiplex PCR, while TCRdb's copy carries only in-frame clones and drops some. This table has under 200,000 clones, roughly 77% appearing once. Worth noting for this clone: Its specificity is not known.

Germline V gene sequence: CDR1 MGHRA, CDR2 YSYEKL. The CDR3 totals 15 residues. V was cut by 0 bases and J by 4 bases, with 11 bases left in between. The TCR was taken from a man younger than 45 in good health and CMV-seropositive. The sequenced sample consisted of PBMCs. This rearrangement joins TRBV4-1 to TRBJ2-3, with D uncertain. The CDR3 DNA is TGCGCCAGCAGCCAAGACGGAAGAGGAGCAGATACGCAGTATTTT. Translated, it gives CASSQDGRGADTQYF.